The rows below give T cell receptor beta chains drawn from one sample of a study of blood T cell repertoires in COVID-19. Assay: immunoSEQ multiplex PCR; the TCRdb copy retains only in-frame clones and omits some. In the table there are about 210,000 clones, around three quarters of which are singletons. Sequencing was performed on peripheral blood. The receptors were sampled from a woman aged 70-85 years with acute or convalescent COVID-19. Each CDR3 is given with its conserved first and last residue. The D gene is left open where the match is weak. Clone size appears in some rows only: once, few, many, or a class for an expanded clone.

size	V	J	D	CDR3	DNA
NA	TRBV6-4	TRBJ1-1	TRBD1	CATPGGGGLRIEAFF	TGTGCCACCCCAGGAGGGGGCGGTCTGAGAATTGAAGCTTTCTTT
NA	TRBV7-2	TRBJ1-1	NA	CASAWLSQDEAFF	TGTGCCAGCGCCTGGCTTTCTCAGGATGAAGCTTTCTTT
NA	TRBV9	TRBJ2-6	NA	CASRSSGANVLTF	TGTGCCAGCAGGAGTTCTGGGGCCAACGTCCTGACTTTC
NA	TRBV7-2	TRBJ2-7	NA	CASSLNDRGYEQYF	TGTGCCAGCAGCTTAAACGACAGAGGCTACGAGCAGTACTTC
NA	TRBV6-5	TRBJ2-3	TRBD1	CASSYRTGRTDTQYF	TGTGCCAGCAGTTACCGGACAGGGCGCACAGATACGCAGTATTTT
NA	TRBV5-4	TRBJ2-5	NA	CASSPPPVSETQYF	TGTGCCAGCAGCCCCCCACCGGTCTCAGAGACCCAGTACTTC
NA	TRBV27	TRBJ1-1	NA	CASSLWGGNTEAFF	TGTGCCAGCAGTTTATGGGGGGGGAACACTGAAGCTTTCTTT
NA	TRBV3-1/TRBV3-2	TRBJ1-1	NA	CASSQRGLGTEAFF	TGTGCCAGCAGCCAACGGGGGTTGGGGACTGAAGCTTTCTTT
few	TRBV5-1	TRBJ2-4	TRBD2	CASSLAGGRSQNIQYF	TGCGCCAGCAGCTTGGCGGGGGGAAGGTCTCAAAACATTCAGTACTTC
NA	TRBV7-8	TRBJ2-7	NA	CASSLAIGASYEQYF	TGTGCCAGCAGCTTAGCGATCGGAGCTTCCTACGAGCAGTACTTC
NA	TRBV9	TRBJ2-5	TRBD2	CATSSGTSETQYF	TGTGCCACCTCTAGCGGAACTTCAGAGACCCAGTACTTC
NA	TRBV7-2	TRBJ2-5	NA	CASSPNSGQETQYF	TGTGCCAGCAGCCCTAATTCGGGGCAAGAGACCCAGTACTTC
NA	TRBV2	TRBJ2-1	NA	CASSERGGGYNEQFF	TGTGCCAGCAGTGAAAGAGGGGGGGGATACAATGAGCAGTTCTTC
NA	TRBV4-1	TRBJ1-6	NA	CASSQERALNSPLHF	TGCGCCAGCAGCCAAGAGAGGGCCTTGAATTCACCCCTCCACTTT
few	TRBV2	TRBJ2-5	TRBD2	CASSQIAGIQETQYF	TGTGCCAGCAGCCAAATAGCGGGGATACAAGAGACCCAGTACTTC
NA	TRBV6-1	TRBJ2-1	TRBD2	CASSAPLAYSYNEQFF	TGTGCCAGCAGTGCCCCACTAGCGTACTCCTACAATGAGCAGTTCTTC
few	TRBV6-2/TRBV6-3	TRBJ2-5	NA	CASSYNSQETQYF	TGTGCCAGCAGTTACAACTCTCAAGAGACCCAGTACTTC
few	TRBV7-2	TRBJ2-5	TRBD1	CASSPGQGGTTQYF	TGTGCCAGCAGCCCTGGACAGGGCGGGACGACCCAGTACTTC
NA	TRBV6-2/TRBV6-3	TRBJ2-3	NA	CASSRPIAASTDTQYF	TGTGCCAGCAGCCGCCCTATCGCCGCTAGCACAGATACGCAGTATTTT
NA	TRBV7-8	TRBJ2-3	TRBD2	CASSLGRGGGTDTQYF	TGTGCCAGCAGCTTAGGGCGGGGGGGCGGAACAGATACGCAGTATTTT
NA	TRBV3-1/TRBV3-2	TRBJ2-4	NA	CASSQGASGPKNIQYF	TGTGCCAGCAGCCAAGGCGCCTCAGGTCCCAAAAACATTCAGTACTTC
NA	TRBV12-3/TRBV12-4	TRBJ1-2	NA	CASSSRGSGYTF	TGTGCCAGCAGTTCAAGAGGGTCCGGCTACACCTTC
NA	TRBV27	TRBJ2-1	NA	CASSLLSEQFF	TGTGCCAGCAGTTTATTGAGTGAGCAGTTCTTC
once	TRBV24-1	TRBJ1-4	TRBD1	CATSDNRQGLDEKLFF	TGTGCCACCAGTGACAACCGACAGGGATTGGATGAAAAACTGTTTTTT
NA	TRBV7-6	TRBJ1-1	NA	CASSLAPGSEAFF	TGTGCCAGCAGCTTAGCCCCCGGTTCTGAAGCTTTCTTT